Presented here are 25 T cell receptor beta chains from one specimen sequenced in a study of human thymus T cells (TCRdb year 2020). Thymus tissue was collected as surgical resects that were removed during corrective cardiac surgery. Receptors were amplified or captured by the immunoSEQ multiplex PCR assay. The table was pulled from immuneACCESS by TCRdb, which kept in-frame rearrangements only. Such tables lose some clones; where checked, under half of the loss comes from unresolved V genes, and the rest has no known cause. The sample includes fewer than 90,000 clones, with 96% observed a single time. The ten largest clones capture 0.025% to 0.04% of the sample. Sequenced material: thymus tissue. The source of these receptors is a boy under two years old with a congenital heart defect but otherwise immunologically healthy.

J is TRBJ1-5 and V is TRBV19; 7 bases map to TRBD1. V shed 1 base, J shed 3 bases, and the junction held 9 bases outside the gene matches. CDR1 LNHDA and CDR2 SQIVND come from the germline V gene (reference sequence). The CDR3 spans 17 residues. DNA for the CDR3: TGTGCCAGTAGTATAGGGGCCAGGGGGATCGTCAATCAGCCCCAGCATTTT. Its protein is CASSIGARGIVNQPQHF.

The chain combines TRBV5-6 with TRBJ1-5; possibly TRBD1 for D (5 bases). The germline gives CDR1 SGHDT, CDR2 YYEEEE. V shed 1 base and J shed 1 base, with 12 bases lying between them. This CDR3 spans 16 amino acids. The CDR3 DNA reads TGTGCCAGCAGCTTGCTTGGCAGGGAAAGCAATCAGCCCCAGCATTTT. Amino acid sequence: CASSLLGRESNQPQHF.

The chain has TRBV29-1 and TRBJ2-3; the D is unclear. This CDR3 is built from 10 residues. Germline V gene lookup returns CDR1 SQVTM and CDR2 ANQGSEA. Trimming took 5 bases from V and 5 from J, leaving 5 bases between them. The CDR3 sequence is CSVMLDTQYF. The CDR3 DNA reads as TGCAGCGTTATGTTAGATACGCAGTATTTT.

In this sample, this clone turned up once. CDR3 coding DNA: TGTGCCAGTAGTCAGTGTCACCAGTGCGACGGTGAGCAGTTCTTC. Its protein product is CASSQCHQCDGEQFF. This chain links TRBV19 with TRBJ2-1; D gene ambiguous. There are 15 residues in the CDR3. Germline values: CDR1 LNHDA, CDR2 SQIVND (reference sequence). V was cut by 5 bases and J by 9 bases, with 20 bases left in between.

This chain connects TRBV10-1 to TRBJ1-2; 8 bases are shared with TRBD1. The junction had 9 bases not matched to a gene; V was cut back by 0 bases and J by 6 bases. CDR1 WNHNN and CDR2 SYGVQD come from the germline V gene (reference sequence). This CDR3 comprises 16 residues. The CDR3 sequence: CASSESIRQGPNGYTF. The CDR3 DNA follows: TGCGCCAGCAGTGAGTCGATCCGACAGGGGCCAAATGGCTACACCTTC.

The V gene is TRBV6-1, the J gene TRBJ1-1; D remains unclear. Germline-derived CDR1 and CDR2 are MNHNS and SASEGT. V was clipped by 2 bases and J by 0 bases, with 13 bases between them. The CDR3 length is 16 residues. The CDR3 loop is CASSEPGGNMNTEAFF. The CDR3 DNA reads TGTGCCAGCAGTGAACCGGGAGGCAACATGAACACTGAAGCTTTCTTT.

The rearrangement uses TRBV4-1 and TRBJ2-3; 9 nucleotides align to TRBD2. With V trimmed by 1 base and J by 5 bases, 4 bases remained unmatched. Germline assignment: CDR1 MGHRA and CDR2 YSYEKL. There are 15 residues in the CDR3. The CDR3 DNA reads TGCGCCAGCAGCCAAGTAGCGGGGGAAGGAGATACGCAGTATTTT. It codes for CASSQVAGEGDTQYF.

The chain combines TRBV7-2 with TRBJ2-7; D remains ambiguous. V was cut by 5 bases and J by 0 bases, with 23 bases left in between. CDR3 length equals 18 residues. The V gene's germline CDR1 is SGHTA and CDR2 FQGNSA. The CDR3 loop reads CASSLTSLTDRSSYEQYF. DNA of the CDR3: TGTGCCAGCAGCCTAACCTCGTTGACGGACCGAAGCTCCTACGAGCAGTACTTC.

V and J are TRBV5-6 and TRBJ1-5; 8 bases map to TRBD1. The V and J ends lost 0 bases and 5 bases, in that order; junction bases with no gene match: 16. In germline, CDR1 is SGHDT, CDR2 YYEEEE. The CDR3 is 19 amino acids. CDR3 DNA: TGTGCCAGCAGCTTGGCGGAGCGTTCGGACAGGGAAGAGGATCAGCCCCAGCATTTT. Translation gives CASSLAERSDREEDQPQHF.

The gene calls are TRBV2 and TRBJ2-5, with 7 bases fitting TRBD2. J lost 5 bases, V lost 6 bases, and 9 bases had no gene match. The germline CDR1 and CDR2 sequences are SNHLY and FYNNEI. CDR3 size: 14 residues. The CDR3 protein is CASRTPDGGETQYF. The CDR3 nucleotides read TGTGCCAGCAGGACCCCGGACGGGGGGGAGACCCAGTACTTC.

This sequence joins TRBV27 and TRBJ2-1, with 7 bases identical to TRBD2. This CDR3 region has 15 residues. Trimming cost V 0 bases and J 9 bases; bases outside gene matches: 8. Germline V gene sequence: CDR1 MNHEY, CDR2 SMNVEV (reference sequence). The DNA for the CDR3 is TGTGCCAGCAGTTTATCTGGGGGGGGTTCTCGTGAGCAGTTCTTC. Protein sequence: CASSLSGGGSREQFF.

The V gene is TRBV29-1, the J gene TRBJ2-1, with a tentative D call TRBD1 (6 bases). The germline gives CDR1 SQVTM, CDR2 ANQGSEA. The CDR3 is 14 residues long. V lost 5 bases, J lost 3 bases, and 14 bases lay in between. CDR3 coding DNA: TGCAGCGTTACCGACAGGAGGTACTACAATGAGCAGTTCTTC. Protein product: CSVTDRRYYNEQFF.

The chain has TRBV5-6 and TRBJ2-4; the match to TRBD2 covers 8 bases. The CDR3 is 18 amino acids. V lost 0 bases, J lost 1 base, and 9 bases stayed unmatched. Germline values: CDR1 SGHDT, CDR2 YYEEEE. CDR3 bases: TGTGCCAGCAGCTTGGCCAACGGGGGGGCCTCGGCCAAAAACATTCAGTACTTC. Its translation: CASSLANGGASAKNIQYF. Based on the CDR3 plus reference TRBV5-6 and TRBJ2-4, the full variable domain is DAGVTQSPTHLIKTRGQQVTLRCSPKSGHDTVSWYQQALGQGPQFIFQYYEEEERQRGNFPDRFSGHQFPNYSSELNVNALLLGDSALYLCASSLANGGASAKNIQYFGAGTRLSVL.

The chain recombines TRBV27 with TRBJ2-1; D is unresolved. The CDR3 sequence is 13 residues long. Germline loops: CDR1 MNHEY, CDR2 SMNVEV (reference sequence). The ends were cut back, 5 bases at V and 4 bases at J, with 9 bases in the middle. CDR3 sequence: CASSVPGYNEQFF. In DNA form, the CDR3 reads TGTGCCAGCAGTGTCCCCGGGTACAATGAGCAGTTCTTC.

The rearrangement links TRBV11-3 to TRBJ2-1; a weak D match, TRBD2 (7 bases). The CDR3 runs to 17 residues. Trimming cost V 5 bases and J 6 bases, with 23 bases left between them. The germline CDR1 and CDR2 sequences are SGHNT and YENEEA. DNA for the CDR3: TGTGCCAGCAGCCACCGATGGGGGGGGCGCGTCGGCAATGAGCAGTTCTTC. It translates to CASSHRWGGRVGNEQFF. The full variable domain, completed using reference TRBV11-3 and TRBJ2-1, is EAGVVQSPRYKIIEKKQPVAFWCNPISGHNTLYWYLQNLGQGPELLIRYENEEAVDDSQLPKDRFSAERLKGVDSTLKIQPAELGDSAVYLCASSHRWGGRVGNEQFFGPGTRLTVL.

This rearrangement joins TRBV28 to TRBJ1-2; TRBD1 matches 9 bases. Germline V gives CDR1 MDHEN, CDR2 SYDVKM. The junction had 7 bases not matched to a gene; V was cut back by 5 bases and J by 6 bases. The CDR3 runs to 14 residues. As DNA, the CDR3 is TGTGCCAGCAGTGACCACCGGGACAGGGATGGCTACACCTTC. This codes for CASSDHRDRDGYTF.

The V call is TRBV5-1, the J call TRBJ2-5; maybe TRBD2 (5 bases). Germline V gene lookup returns CDR1 SGHRS and CDR2 YFSETQ. V lost 2 bases and J 3 bases, leaving 14 bases between the germline ends. The CDR3 is 15 amino acids. The CDR3 nucleotides read TGCGCCAGCAGCTTCCATAGTGGGAGTAAAGAGACCCAGTACTTC. This encodes CASSFHSGSKETQYF.

The rearrangement uses TRBV6-5 and TRBJ2-2; 10 bases line up with TRBD1. After removal of 5 bases from V and 8 bases from J, the junction contained 8 bases not matched to a gene. The CDR3 extends over 15 amino acids. Germline CDR1 reads MNHEY; CDR2 reads SVGAGI. CDR3 in amino acids: CASSRDRGGLGELFF. Here the CDR3 DNA reads TGTGCCAGCAGTCGGGACAGGGGAGGTCTAGGGGAGCTGTTTTTT.

This chain connects TRBV27 to TRBJ2-7; weak D call: TRBD1 (6 bases). Trimming took 0 bases from V and 1 from J, leaving 22 bases between them. Germline CDR1 MNHEY, CDR2 SMNVEV (reference sequence). This CDR3 is built from 19 residues. As DNA, the CDR3 is TGTGCCAGCAGTTTATCCTTTCTTACGGGACACCGATTGTCCTACGAGCAGTACTTC. Translated, it gives CASSLSFLTGHRLSYEQYF.

This clone was detected only once. The rearrangement joins TRBV27 to TRBJ1-2, with D possibly being TRBD1 (6 bases). The CDR3 spans 16 residues. Trimming removed 5 bases from V and 4 bases from J, with 20 bases in between. The germline V gene encodes CDR1 MNHEY and CDR2 SMNVEV (reference sequence). CDR3 region: CASSPLPGGLVYGYTF. The CDR3 bases are TGTGCCAGCAGTCCCCTGCCCGGGGGGCTAGTCTATGGCTACACCTTC.

V gene TRBV5-1 combines with J gene TRBJ1-5, with 9 bases lining up with TRBD1. Germline loops: CDR1 SGHRS, CDR2 YFSETQ. Unmatched junction bases numbered 15, after V lost 5 bases and J lost 0 bases. The CDR3 is 19 amino acids. The CDR3 loop reads CASSLTPGQGRYSNQPQHF. The CDR3 DNA is TGCGCCAGCAGTCTAACTCCTGGACAGGGGAGGTATAGCAATCAGCCCCAGCATTTT. Drawing the rest from reference TRBV5-1 and TRBJ1-5, the complete variable domain is KAGVTQTPRYLIKTRGQQVTLSCSPISGHRSVSWYQQTPGQGLQFLFEYFSETQRNKGNFPGRFSGRQFSNSRSEMNVSTLELGDSALYLCASSLTPGQGRYSNQPQHFGDGTRLSIL.

V is TRBV7-2 and J is TRBJ1-3; 9 bases map to TRBD1. Germline CDR1 reads SGHTA; CDR2 reads FQGNSA. The V gene end was trimmed by 0 bases and the J gene end by 4 bases; junction bases not matched to a gene: 4. The CDR3 is 16 residues long. CDR3 sequence reads: CASSLAQGAKGNTIYF. The CDR3 region has the DNA TGTGCCAGCAGCTTAGCACAGGGGGCAAAGGGAAACACCATATATTTT.

The chain is built from TRBV29-1 and TRBJ1-2, with D possibly being TRBD1 (6 bases). The germline gives CDR1 SQVTM, CDR2 ANQGSEA. This CDR3 region has 14 residues. The V gene lost 1 base and the J gene lost 4 bases, with 13 bases spanning the gap. The CDR3 here is CSVEVGGRRYGYTF. CDR3 DNA: TGCAGCGTTGAAGTGGGGGGCAGGCGCTATGGCTACACCTTC.

The V and J genes are TRBV10-1 and TRBJ2-7; TRBD1 aligns across 8 bases. This CDR3 contains 14 residues. Trimming removed 7 bases from V and 6 bases from J; junction bases left unmatched: 11. CDR1 and CDR2 from the germline V gene are WNHNN and SYGVQD (reference sequence). CDR3 sequence reads: CASTNGGRGPEQYF. The CDR3 region has the DNA TGCGCCAGCACCAACGGTGGCAGGGGGCCCGAGCAGTACTTC.

The chain joins TRBV7-9 to TRBJ2-5; 11 bases are shared with TRBD2. The J segment lost 7 bases and the V segment lost 3 bases, leaving 7 bases of the junction unmatched. CDR1 SEHNR and CDR2 FQNEAQ come from the germline V gene (reference sequence). The CDR3 totals 15 residues. CDR3 residues: CASSFSSGGCGTQYF. CDR3 in DNA: TGTGCCAGCAGCTTTTCTAGCGGGGGGTGTGGGACCCAGTACTTC.